Sequencing of this T cell receptor (beta chain) was carried out in a study of blood T cell repertoires in COVID-19 (dated by TCRdb to the early 2020s). Study-wide context: The collaborator samples originated in the United States, Italy and Spain and spanned the acute and convalescent phases of COVID-19. The repertoires were made available in a free public database intended to serve as a resource for research on the immune response to SARS-CoV-2. Deeply sampled blood TCRbeta repertoires from subjects exposed to, actively infected with, or recovered from COVID-19 were included in the dataset. Samples were obtained from the ongoing ImmuneRACE study (first 160 participants) and from some 1,300 subjects provided by 6 global collaborators. Where available, HLA class I and class II types were taken from metadata supplied by the sample provider and were not determined by assay-based typing. The prospective study material was composed of cDNA or gDNA derived from T cells, B-cell-depleted T cells, or PBMCs. Nearly every sample came with metadata listing a de-identified subject ID, COVID-19 status, age in years and sex. Findings and caveats that apply to the study as a whole: Clinical and demographic metadata were provided uncurated, with the amount varying by source and participant.

This clone has more than one count but fewer than ten. Which antigen it targets is not known. It has no much larger one-base neighbor in the sample; base qualities were not kept. One collaborating source in Seattle enrolled patients during active infection and followed them longitudinally through the course of disease. Each collaborating institution followed its own protocols to collect whole blood in K2EDTA tubes. Collaborator samples were shipped for TCRbeta analysis as frozen whole blood, isolated PBMCs, or DNA extracted from either sample type. V is shortened by 4 bases, J by 9 bases, and the region joining them spans 13 bases. Measured from the cysteine to the phenylalanine, the CDR3 is 14 residues long. Only the CDR3 region is kept as DNA, spanning 42 bases read in frame from base 1. The germline V gene (reference sequence) provides CDR1 LGHDT and CDR2 YNNKEL. TCRbeta CDR3 regions were amplified from genomic DNA by means of the immunoSEQ Assay, a bias-controlled multiplex PCR. Per the authors' processing: Nucleated cell counts per sample were estimated from amplification of reference gene primers within the assay. To quantify the absolute abundance of each unique TCRbeta CDR3 rearrangement, sequence reads were collapsed and filtered. For each sample, productive Simpson clonality was calculated by taking the square root of Simpson's diversity index across productive rearrangements. Imported from immuneACCESS, the table was reduced by TCRdb to in-frame sequences with V and J called. These copies leave out some clones; in studies compared against another copy, an unresolved V gene accounts for under half, and the cause of the remainder is not known. D and trimming come from the DNA, and the V and J calls and clone size come from that table. The sample table lists about 350,000 clones, around nine tenths of them with a count of one. Clones ranked in the top ten supply 3.9% of the sample.

The sequencing sample was made of peripheral blood. The origin of this receptor is an older woman with COVID-19, enrolled during active disease. The chain is encoded by TRBV3-1 (or the pseudogene TRBV3-2) joined to TRBJ1-6; D gene: possibly TRBD1, on 6 matching bases. At the DNA level, the sequence is TGTGCCAGCAGCCGAGGGGGGGAGGGTTCACCCCTCCACTTT. Its protein reads: CASSRGGEGSPLHF.